Presented here are 32 T cell receptor beta chains from one specimen sequenced in a study of blood T cell repertoires in COVID-19. The method was immunoSEQ multiplex PCR; TCRdb's version includes in-frame clones alone and lacks a portion of them. The sample includes almost 500,000 clones, 70% to 90% seen only once; the top ten take more than 7.5%. Sequencing was performed on PBMCs or T cells enriched from blood (not recorded which). The receptor source for this set is a woman in her sixties or seventies who had recovered from COVID-19.

This rearrangement joins TRBV28 to TRBJ1-1; no clear D. CDR1 is MDHEN and CDR2 is SYDVKM in the germline V gene. This CDR3 has 14 amino acids. V lost 2 bases to trimming and J lost 3 bases, with 10 bases between them. The CDR3 DNA follows: TGTGCCAGCAGTTTAAATGGAGCCGACACTGAAGCTTTCTTT. Its translation is CASSLNGADTEAFF.

In this sample, this clone turned up once. This sequence joins TRBV7-9 and TRBJ2-7; TRBD2 matches at 8 bases. V shed 7 bases, J shed 3 bases, and the junction held 14 bases outside the gene matches. This CDR3 contains 16 residues. The germline V gene encodes CDR1 SEHNR and CDR2 FQNEAQ (reference sequence). CDR3: CASTDGRAPDFYEQYF. The CDR3 DNA reads TGTGCCAGCACCGACGGGAGGGCTCCAGACTTCTACGAGCAGTACTTC.

The gene calls are TRBV7-8 and TRBJ2-7, with D perhaps TRBD1 (5 bases). The V gene lost 5 bases and the J gene lost 3 bases, with 8 bases spanning the gap. CDR1 is SGHVS and CDR2 is FQNEAQ in the germline V gene. The CDR3 consists of 12 residues. CDR3 DNA sequence: TGTGCCAGCAGCCAGGACAACTACGAGCAGTACTTC. Translating gives CASSQDNYEQYF. The entire variable domain, with the rest obtained from reference TRBV7-8 and TRBJ2-7, is as follows: GAGVSQSPRYKVAKRGQDVALRCDPISGHVSLFWYQQALGQGPEFLTYFQNEAQLDKSGLPSDRFFAERPEGSVSTLKIQRTQQEDSAVYLCASSQDNYEQYFGPGTRLTVT.

This chain uses TRBV5-6 with TRBJ1-5; 9 positions agree with TRBD1. The V gene's germline CDR1 is SGHDT and CDR2 YYEEEE. V gave up 2 bases and J gave up 6 bases; unmatched junction bases: 6. The length of the CDR3 is 15 residues. DNA of the CDR3: TGTGCCAGCAGCTTAAGGACAGGGGTGTTTCAGCCCCAGCATTTT. Protein: CASSLRTGVFQPQHF.

The chain carries TRBV29-1 and TRBJ1-5; D might be TRBD1 (6 bases). Germline V gives CDR1 SQVTM, CDR2 ANQGSEA. Trimming left V 5 bases short and J 0 bases short, with 11 bases between. The CDR3 runs to 14 residues. The chain's CDR3 is CSVLTGYSNQPQHF. The CDR3 DNA follows: TGCAGCGTTCTGACAGGCTATAGCAATCAGCCCCAGCATTTT.

The chain combines TRBV10-3 with TRBJ2-5; 12 bases are a match to TRBD1. The CDR3 runs to 13 residues. Germline V gene data show CDR1 as ENHRY and CDR2 as SYGVKD. V gave up 10 bases and J gave up 5 bases; unmatched junction bases: 5. In DNA form, the CDR3 reads TGTGCCAGCTCGGGACAGGGGGCTGAGACCCAGTACTTC. This encodes CASSGQGAETQYF.

This chain links TRBV2 with TRBJ2-2, with 10 nucleotides matching TRBD2. This CDR3 is built from 15 residues. V was clipped by 5 bases and J by 4 bases; unmatched bases: 4. The germline V gene has CDR1 SNHLY and CDR2 FYNNEI. CDR3 sequence (DNA): TGTGCCAGCAGTTGGACTAGCGGCTTCACCGGGGAGCTGTTTTTT. Translating gives CASSWTSGFTGELFF.

This clone has only a few counts. The V and J genes are TRBV20-1 and TRBJ1-5; tentative D call: TRBD1 (6 bases). CDR1 and CDR2 from the germline V gene are DFQATT and SNEGSKA (reference sequence). The CDR3 totals 13 residues. V was shortened by 3 bases and J by 5 bases, with 11 bases between the two germline ends. The CDR3 DNA sequence: TGCAGTGCTAGTGTAGGGGGTGATCAGCCCCAGCATTTT. Its translation: CSASVGGDQPQHF.

The CDR3 is CASSQGLVETQYF. The DNA for the CDR3 is TGTGCCAGCAGCCAGGGCCTAGTGGAGACCCAGTACTTC. V gene TRBV5-4 combines with J gene TRBJ2-5; D is perhaps TRBD1 (5 bases). The CDR3 totals 13 residues. V was trimmed by 4 bases and J by 5 bases, leaving 12 bases between them. In germline, CDR1 is SGHNT, CDR2 YYREEE (reference sequence).

Concerning this clone itself: Mismatch with germline at one junction end may stem from a read error. This chain connects TRBV28 to TRBJ2-3; TRBD1 matches 11 bases. Germline V gene lookup returns CDR1 MDHEN and CDR2 SYDVKM. The CDR3 runs 13 residues. Here the CDR3 DNA reads TGTGCCACCTGGACAGGGGGCACGGATACGCAGTATTTT. It encodes CATWTGGTDTQYF.

V gene TRBV24-1 combines with J gene TRBJ1-1; possible D gene TRBD1, 6 bases. CDR1 KGHDR and CDR2 SFDVKD come from the germline V gene. The CDR3 sequence is 13 residues long. V lost 7 bases, J lost 4 bases, and 12 bases lay in between. CDR3 in DNA: TGTGCCACCAGCGCAGGGGAGGGCACTGAAGCTTTCTTT. Its protein is CATSAGEGTEAFF.

This chain connects TRBV4-1 to TRBJ1-2; no firm D call. The V end lost 1 base, the J end lost 1 base, and 13 bases lay between the germline ends. The CDR3 runs to 16 residues. Germline V gene data show CDR1 as MGHRA and CDR2 as YSYEKL. For the CDR3, the DNA is TGCGCCAGCAGCCAAGGGGCCCCACAGAATAACTATGGCTACACCTTC. It is translated as CASSQGAPQNNYGYTF.

The chain carries TRBV14 and TRBJ2-7; TRBD1 matches 7 bases. CDR1 and CDR2 from the germline V gene are SGHDN and FVKESK. The CDR3 totals 15 residues. V trimming: 1 base; J trimming: 1 base; junction bases outside the gene matches: 4. In nucleotides, the CDR3 is TGTGCCAGCAGCCAAGTGCGGACAGGATCCTACGAGCAGTACTTC. This sequence encodes CASSQVRTGSYEQYF.

The J gene is TRBJ1-2, the V gene TRBV15; D is uncertain. Trimming stripped 1 base from V and 4 bases from J, with 10 bases between. The germline V gene encodes CDR1 LNHNV and CDR2 YYDKDF (reference sequence). This CDR3 spans 14 amino acids. DNA of the CDR3: TGTGCCACCAGCAGAGGGGGAGGGTTCTATGGCTACACCTTC. Translation gives CATSRGGGFYGYTF. Complete variable domain (other parts from reference TRBV15 and TRBJ1-2): DAMVIQNPRYQVTQFGKPVTLSCSQTLNHNVMYWYQQKSSQAPKLLFHYYDKDFNNEADTPDNFQSRRPNTSFCFLDIRSPGLGDTAMYLCATSRGGGFYGYTFGSGTRLTVV.

CDR3 region: CASSIGLAGGPREQFF. The CDR3 DNA sequence: TGTGCCAGCAGTATCGGACTAGCGGGGGGGCCAAGGGAGCAGTTCTTC. The chain combines TRBV27 with TRBJ2-1; TRBD2 matches at 15 bases. With 5 bases clipped from V and 10 bases from J, the junction kept 9 bases outside the gene matches. Looked up from germline, CDR1 is MNHEY and CDR2 is SMNVEV (reference sequence). The length of the CDR3 is 16 residues.

V is TRBV5-1 and J is TRBJ2-3; the match to TRBD2 covers 12 bases. Germline V gene lookup returns CDR1 SGHRS and CDR2 YFSETQ. V shed 0 bases and J 5 bases; nucleotides not matched to a gene: 4. This CDR3 has 16 residues. CDR3 protein: CASSLGTSGVLDTQYF. Here the CDR3 DNA reads TGCGCCAGCAGCTTGGGGACTAGCGGGGTGTTAGATACGCAGTATTTT.

CDR3 coding DNA: TGTGCCTGGAGCGACCCCGGGACAGGGAGTGAAAAACTGTTTTTT. It yields the protein CAWSDPGTGSEKLFF. The gene calls are TRBV30 and TRBJ1-4; 9 positions agree with TRBD1. The CDR3 sequence is 15 residues long. Looked up from germline, CDR1 is GTSNPN and CDR2 is SVGIG (reference sequence). Germline trimming cut 3 bases from V and 7 bases from J; bases unmatched to any gene: 9. The whole variable domain, remainder taken from reference TRBV30 and TRBJ1-4, is SQTIHQWPATLVQPVGSPLSLECTVEGTSNPNLYWYRQAAGRGLQLLFYSVGIGQISSEVPQNLSASRPQDRQFILSSKKLLLSDSGFYLCAWSDPGTGSEKLFFGSGTQLSVL.

The CDR3 sequence: CSVETSQAKNIQYF. The DNA of the CDR3 is TGCAGCGTTGAAACATCCCAAGCCAAAAACATTCAGTACTTC. J is TRBJ2-4 and V is TRBV29-1, with D uncertain. The V end lost 2 bases, the J end lost 0 bases, and 8 bases lay between the germline ends. Germline V gene data show CDR1 as SQVTM and CDR2 as ANQGSEA. This CDR3 has 14 amino acids.

V usage is TRBV7-2 and J usage is TRBJ2-5, with D perhaps TRBD2 (6 bases). This CDR3 is 14 amino acids long. V lost 1 base and J 7 bases, leaving 13 bases between the germline ends. CDR1 is SGHTA and CDR2 is FQGNSA in the germline V gene. CDR3 in amino acids: CASSLEARRGTQYF. CDR3 nucleotides: TGTGCCAGCAGCTTAGAGGCCCGGCGGGGGACCCAGTACTTC.

This sequence joins TRBV29-1 and TRBJ2-5; 7 nucleotides align to TRBD2. Trimming at V came to 0 bases and at J to 1 base, leaving 11 bases not matched to a gene. The CDR3 spans 17 residues. Germline CDR1 and CDR2: SQVTM and ANQGSEA. Written as DNA, the CDR3 is TGCAGCGTTGAAGATCACCTGGGTAGCGGGCCCCAAGAGACCCAGTACTTC. Amino acids: CSVEDHLGSGPQETQYF.

The genes are TRBV19 and TRBJ1-2, with D uncertain. CDR3 length: 15 residues. Trimming cost V 5 bases and J 3 bases, with 16 bases left between them. Germline-derived CDR1 and CDR2 are LNHDA and SQIVND (reference sequence). CDR3 loop: CASSPIDTLYYGYTF. The CDR3 bases are TGTGCCAGTAGTCCAATTGACACCCTCTACTATGGCTACACCTTC.

V gene TRBV5-1 combines with J gene TRBJ2-7, with TRBD1 identical over 8 bases. With V trimmed by 1 base and J by 5 bases, 8 bases remained unmatched. The germline gives CDR1 SGHRS, CDR2 YFSETQ. This CDR3 region has 15 residues. The CDR3 spells CASSLTRTGYNEQYF. The CDR3 DNA reads as TGCGCCAGCAGCTTGACTAGGACAGGGTATAACGAGCAGTACTTC.

This clone is a singleton in its sample. V and J are TRBV3-1 (or the pseudogene TRBV3-2) and TRBJ1-2; possibly TRBD1 for D (5 bases). The V and J ends lost 3 bases and 8 bases respectively, with 13 bases between them. The CDR3 extends over 13 amino acids. Germline CDR1 is LGHDT and CDR2 is YNNKEL (reference sequence). CDR3 in amino acids: CASSHVSRVGYTF. The CDR3 coding sequence is TGTGCCAGCAGCCATGTTTCCAGGGTGGGCTACACCTTC.

This clone was found a few times. The rearrangement joins TRBV15 to TRBJ2-1, with 11 bases aligning to TRBD2. CDR1 is LNHNV, CDR2 YYDKDF, per germline (reference sequence). This CDR3 is built from 16 residues. Unmatched junction bases numbered 3, after V lost 1 base and J lost 4 bases. CDR3 in amino acids: CATSRGASGGYNEQFF. The CDR3, as DNA: TGTGCCACCAGCAGAGGGGCTAGCGGGGGGTACAATGAGCAGTTCTTC.

This clone was seen more than once but under ten times. V is TRBV5-1 and J is TRBJ2-4; weak D call: TRBD2 (6 bases). From germline, CDR1 is SGHRS and CDR2 YFSETQ. The ends were cut back, 4 bases at V and 9 bases at J, with 17 bases in the middle. The CDR3 has 14 amino acids. The chain's CDR3 is CASSPSPGERIQYF. The CDR3 bases are TGCGCCAGCAGCCCTTCACCGGGGGAACGCATTCAGTACTTC.

The DNA of the CDR3 is TGTGCCAGCAGCCTCCAGACCAGGGGGCGCAGGGATGGCTACACCTTC. It specifies CASSLQTRGRRDGYTF. This chain links TRBV9 with TRBJ1-2, with 8 bases that match TRBD1. The CDR3 consists of 16 residues. Trimming removed 4 bases from V and 6 bases from J; junction bases left unmatched: 14. Germline CDR1 SGDLS, CDR2 YYNGEE.

Details on this clone: This sample also contains other DNA sequences that code for the same CDR3. This chain joins TRBV7-9 and TRBJ2-7, with a weak D call TRBD2 (6 bases). In germline, CDR1 is SEHNR, CDR2 FQNEAQ (reference sequence). Trimming cost V 1 base and J 3 bases, with 10 bases left between them. CDR3 length: 14 amino acids. The CDR3 DNA reads TGTGCCAGCAGCTTAGACGGGGGTGGCTACGAGCAGTACTTC. Translating gives CASSLDGGGYEQYF. Variable domain in full (rest from reference TRBV7-9 and TRBJ2-7): DTGVSQNPRHKITKRGQNVTFRCDPISEHNRLYWYRQTLGQGPEFLTYFQNEAQLEKSRLLSDRFSAERPKGSFSTLEIQRTEQGDSAMYLCASSLDGGGYEQYFGPGTRLTVT.

This chain connects TRBV9 to TRBJ1-1, with D hard to call. Germline V gene data show CDR1 as SGDLS and CDR2 as YYNGEE. Trimming left V 0 bases short and J 6 bases short, with 6 bases between. The CDR3 loop spans 12 amino acids. The CDR3 region is CASSVGGSEAFF. CDR3 nucleotide sequence: TGTGCCAGCAGCGTAGGAGGTTCTGAAGCTTTCTTT.

V gene TRBV29-1 combines with J gene TRBJ1-3, with a weak D call TRBD1 (6 bases). The CDR3 runs to 14 residues. Trimming stripped 7 bases from V and 3 bases from J, with 16 bases between. Germline V gene sequence: CDR1 SQVTM, CDR2 ANQGSEA. The CDR3 bases are TGCAGCGCGAAACAGGGAACTAATGGAAACACCATATATTTT. Protein sequence: CSAKQGTNGNTIYF.

V is TRBV12-5 and J is TRBJ1-2; D perhaps matches TRBD1 (6 bases). Deletions cut 0 bases from V and 0 bases from J, with 11 bases between. The germline V gene encodes CDR1 LGHNT and CDR2 FRNRAP. This CDR3 spans 16 amino acids. The CDR3 sequence: CASGLVRQETNYGYTF. The CDR3 DNA is TGTGCTAGTGGTTTGGTCCGACAGGAAACTAACTATGGCTACACCTTC.

The chain couples TRBV7-2 to TRBJ1-3; tentatively, D is TRBD1 (5 bases). V was pared by 6 bases and J by 4 bases, with 16 bases between. This CDR3 has 15 amino acids. Germline assignment: CDR1 SGHTA and CDR2 FQGNSA. The CDR3 DNA is TGTGCCAGCAGGCCGGGCCAGACAGAAGGAAACACCATATATTTT. Its protein product is CASRPGQTEGNTIYF.

The V and J genes are TRBV19 and TRBJ2-1; 8 positions match TRBD2. Germline V gene lookup returns CDR1 LNHDA and CDR2 SQIVND (reference sequence). The CDR3 length is 16 residues. J gave up 4 bases and V 1 base, and 6 bases lay outside the gene matches. CDR3 sequence reads: CASSIVRGGPYNEQFF. Written as DNA, the CDR3 is TGTGCCAGTAGTATAGTTCGCGGGGGGCCTTACAATGAGCAGTTCTTC.